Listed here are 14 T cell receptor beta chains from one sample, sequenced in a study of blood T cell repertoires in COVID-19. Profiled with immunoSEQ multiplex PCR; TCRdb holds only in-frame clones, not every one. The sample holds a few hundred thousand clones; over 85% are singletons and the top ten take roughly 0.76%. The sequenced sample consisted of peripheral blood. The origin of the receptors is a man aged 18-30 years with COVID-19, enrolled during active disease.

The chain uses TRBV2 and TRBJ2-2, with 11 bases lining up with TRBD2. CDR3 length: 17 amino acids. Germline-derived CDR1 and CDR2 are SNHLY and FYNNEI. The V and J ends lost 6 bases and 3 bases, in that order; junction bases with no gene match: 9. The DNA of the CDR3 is TGTGCCAGCAGCGGGGATAGCGGGGGGGCTGACACCGGGGAGCTGTTTTTT. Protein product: CASSGDSGGADTGELFF.

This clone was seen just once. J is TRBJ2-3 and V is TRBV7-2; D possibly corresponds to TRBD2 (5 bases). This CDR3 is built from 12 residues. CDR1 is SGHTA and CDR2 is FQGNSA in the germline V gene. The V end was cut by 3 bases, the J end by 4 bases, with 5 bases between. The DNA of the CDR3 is TGTGCCAGCAGCTTTAGCGCAGATACGCAGTATTTT. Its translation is CASSFSADTQYF.

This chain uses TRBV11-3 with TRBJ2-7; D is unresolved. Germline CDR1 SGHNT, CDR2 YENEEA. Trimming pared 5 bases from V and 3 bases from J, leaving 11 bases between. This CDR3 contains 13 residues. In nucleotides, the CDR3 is TGTGCCAGCAGCCCGTCGGCGGTCTACGAGCAGTACTTC. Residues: CASSPSAVYEQYF. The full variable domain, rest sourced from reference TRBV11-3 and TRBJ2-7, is EAGVVQSPRYKIIEKKQPVAFWCNPISGHNTLYWYLQNLGQGPELLIRYENEEAVDDSQLPKDRFSAERLKGVDSTLKIQPAELGDSAVYLCASSPSAVYEQYFGPGTRLTVT.

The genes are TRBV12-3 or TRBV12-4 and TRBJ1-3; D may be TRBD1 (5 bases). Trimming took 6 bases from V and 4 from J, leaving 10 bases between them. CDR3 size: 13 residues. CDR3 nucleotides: TGTGCCAGCAGGCAGGGTTCGGGAAACACCATATATTTT. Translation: CASRQGSGNTIYF.

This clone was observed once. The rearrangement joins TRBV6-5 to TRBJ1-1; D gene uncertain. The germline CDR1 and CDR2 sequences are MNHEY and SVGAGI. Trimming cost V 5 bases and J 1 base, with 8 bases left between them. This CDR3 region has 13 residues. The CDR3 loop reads CASSTNRNTEAFF. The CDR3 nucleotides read TGTGCCAGCAGTACCAACAGGAACACTGAAGCTTTCTTT.

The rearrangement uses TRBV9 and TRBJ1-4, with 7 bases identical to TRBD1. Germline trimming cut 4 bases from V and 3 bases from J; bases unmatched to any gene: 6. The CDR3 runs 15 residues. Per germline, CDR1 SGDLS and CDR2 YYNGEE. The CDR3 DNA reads TGTGCCAGCAGCATGACCGGGACAGCTAATGAAAAACTGTTTTTT. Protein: CASSMTGTANEKLFF.

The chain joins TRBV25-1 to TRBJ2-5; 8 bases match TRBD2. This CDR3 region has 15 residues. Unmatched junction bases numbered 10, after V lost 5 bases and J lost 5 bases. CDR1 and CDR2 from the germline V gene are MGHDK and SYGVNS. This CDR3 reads CASSTPGTRRETQYF. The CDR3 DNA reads TGTGCCAGCAGTACCCCCGGGACTAGAAGGGAGACCCAGTACTTC.

In DNA, the CDR3 is TGTGCCAGCAGCTTAGAAGGGAGGGGCACCGGGGAGCTGTTTTTT. This sequence encodes CASSLEGRGTGELFF. The chain carries TRBV7-2 and TRBJ2-2, with TRBD2 matching over 7 bases. The CDR3 totals 15 residues. V lost 1 base to trimming and J lost 4 bases; unmatched junction nucleotides: 3. Germline CDR1 and CDR2: SGHTA and FQGNSA.

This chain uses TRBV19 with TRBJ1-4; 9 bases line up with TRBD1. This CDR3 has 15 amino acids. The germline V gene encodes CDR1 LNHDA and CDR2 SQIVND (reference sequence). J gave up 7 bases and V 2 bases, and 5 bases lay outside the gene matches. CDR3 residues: CASSIRRQGGEKLFF. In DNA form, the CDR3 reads TGTGCCAGTAGTATAAGGCGACAGGGGGGTGAAAAACTGTTTTTT.

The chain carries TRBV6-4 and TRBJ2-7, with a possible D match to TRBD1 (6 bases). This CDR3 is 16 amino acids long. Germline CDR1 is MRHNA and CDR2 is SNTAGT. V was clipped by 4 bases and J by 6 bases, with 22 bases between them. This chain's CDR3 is CASSALLQGPCREQYF. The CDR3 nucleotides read TGTGCCAGCAGTGCCCTATTACAGGGACCCTGTCGCGAGCAGTACTTC.

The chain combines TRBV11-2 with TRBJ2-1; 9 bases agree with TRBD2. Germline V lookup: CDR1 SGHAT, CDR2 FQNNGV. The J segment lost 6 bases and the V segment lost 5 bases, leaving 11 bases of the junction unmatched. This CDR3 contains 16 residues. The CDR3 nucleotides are TGTGCCAGCAGCCGCCTGGCGGGGGGGCTGGTCAATGAGCAGTTCTTC. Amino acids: CASSRLAGGLVNEQFF.

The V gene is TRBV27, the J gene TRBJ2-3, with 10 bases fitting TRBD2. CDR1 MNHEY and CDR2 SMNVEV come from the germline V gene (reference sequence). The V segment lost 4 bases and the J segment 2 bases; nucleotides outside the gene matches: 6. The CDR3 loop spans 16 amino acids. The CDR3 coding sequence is TGTGCCAGCAGTTACCTACTAGCGGGGCTCACAGATACGCAGTATTTT. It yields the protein CASSYLLAGLTDTQYF.

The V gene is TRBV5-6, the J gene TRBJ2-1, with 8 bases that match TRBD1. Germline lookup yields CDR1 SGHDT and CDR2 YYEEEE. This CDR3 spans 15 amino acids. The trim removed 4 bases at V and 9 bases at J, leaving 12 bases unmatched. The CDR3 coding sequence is TGTGCCAGCAGCCTGTGGACAGGGTCGGTCACTGAGCAGTTCTTC. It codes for CASSLWTGSVTEQFF.

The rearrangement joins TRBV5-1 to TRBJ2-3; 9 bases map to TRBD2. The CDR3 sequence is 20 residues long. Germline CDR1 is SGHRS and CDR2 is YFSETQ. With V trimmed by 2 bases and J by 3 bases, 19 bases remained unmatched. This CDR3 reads CASSLAGGPPRVLMTDTQYF. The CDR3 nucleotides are TGCGCCAGCAGCTTAGCGGGGGGCCCCCCTAGGGTATTGATGACAGATACGCAGTATTTT.